What follows are 3 T cell receptor beta chains derived from one specimen sequenced in a study of OX40 agonist ivuxolimab in advanced cancers. Sequencing used immunoSEQ multiplex PCR; TCRdb keeps in-frame clones, though not all of them. The sample includes 90,000 to 100,000 clones, around 88% seen only once; the top ten take 0.5%. The sequencing here drew on CD4+ or CD8+ T cells sorted from blood, taken in a trial of the OX40 agonist ivuxolimab. The receptors come from an adult with an advanced solid tumor such as melanoma, head and neck, liver or kidney cancer.

The chain joins TRBV11-2 to TRBJ1-1; weak D call: TRBD1 (5 bases). CDR3 length: 14 residues. V shed 0 bases and J shed 1 base, with 6 bases lying between them. Looked up from germline, CDR1 is SGHAT and CDR2 is FQNNGV. The CDR3 loop reads CASSLDQGNTEAFF. The CDR3 nucleotides read TGTGCCAGCAGCTTAGATCAGGGGAACACTGAAGCTTTCTTT.

This chain joins TRBV2 and TRBJ1-1, with D perhaps TRBD1 (6 bases). Between the trimmed V and J ends, which lost 7 bases and 1 base, there was a span of 22 bases. CDR3 size: 17 residues. Germline loops: CDR1 SNHLY, CDR2 FYNNEI. The CDR3 reads CASMVGGIVGENTEAFF. Here the CDR3 DNA reads TGTGCCAGCATGGTAGGGGGGATTGTCGGCGAGAACACTGAAGCTTTCTTT.

The chain combines TRBV10-3 with TRBJ2-2; 9 bases align to TRBD1. This CDR3 comprises 15 residues. Germline CDR1 ENHRY, CDR2 SYGVKD. V lost 6 bases, J lost 8 bases, and 10 bases stayed unmatched. CDR3 DNA sequence: TGTGCCATCAGAGATCGGGACAGGGATCAGGGGGAGCTGTTTTTT. This gives the protein CAIRDRDRDQGELFF.